This T cell receptor beta chain appears in the sequencing data of a study of blood T cell repertoires in COVID-19. On the study more broadly: COVID-19 samples from acute and convalescent phases originated in the United States, Italy and Spain. The analysed material was cDNA or gDNA that came from T cells, B-cell-depleted T cells, or PBMCs.

Source study methods: Counts of nucleated cells, estimated from reference gene primer amplification, were obtained. Method: immunoSEQ multiplex PCR; TCRdb's copy keeps in-frame clones and lacks some. V, J and clone size derive from that table, while D and trimming were established from the DNA sequence. The repertoire holds about 200,000 clones, with around 90% as singletons. This CDR3 spans 15 amino acids. Germline assignment: CDR1 LNHDA and CDR2 SQIVND (reference sequence). The J segment lost 2 bases and the V segment lost 1 base, leaving 3 bases of the junction unmatched. The J gene is TRBJ2-5, the V gene TRBV19; 8 bases agree with TRBD1. The TCR was taken from a man between 60 and 75 years old with acute or convalescent COVID-19. Sequencing was done on a sample of peripheral blood. DNA for the CDR3: TGTGCCAGTAGTATAGTCCGGACAGGGCAAGAGACCCAGTACTTC. Its protein product is CASSIVRTGQETQYF.